The 17 T cell receptor beta chains given below trace back to one sample, sequenced in a study of T cells in Graves' hyperthyroidism and ophthalmopathy. The investigators amplified TCR beta CDR3 regions from RNA transcripts. A first-round RT-PCR of the TCR CDR3 used the HTBI primer set. TCRdb itself ran the multiplex PCR reads through MiXCR, one entry per CDR3 protein. The sample records approximately 600,000 distinct CDR3 sequences, approximately 15% being singletons. Sequenced input: blood. The receptors were gathered from a woman aged 18-29 years with Graves' ophthalmopathy.

This clonotype was counted at least ten times. This chain joins TRBV28 and TRBJ1-2; the D is unclear. Trimming shortened V by 6 bases and J by 3 bases, and 11 bases separated the two germline ends. This CDR3 is 13 amino acids long. The germline V gene has CDR1 MDHEN and CDR2 SYDVKM. This CDR3 reads CASRAGVYYGYTF. In nucleotides, the CDR3 is TGTGCCAGCAGGGCGGGAGTCTACTATGGCTACACCTTC.

This clonotype was observed many times. This chain uses TRBV28 with TRBJ1-4; TRBD1 aligns across 8 bases. The CDR3 is 13 amino acids. Germline lookup yields CDR1 MDHEN and CDR2 SYDVKM. V lost 6 bases, J lost 10 bases, and 7 bases stayed unmatched. The CDR3 DNA reads TGTGCCAGCAGGGACAGGGCAGATGGAAAACTGTTTTTT. Translating gives CASRDRADGKLFF. The full variable domain, its missing parts supplied by reference TRBV28 and TRBJ1-4, is DVKVTQSSRYLVKRTGEKVFLECVQDMDHENMFWYRQDPGLGLRLIYFSYDVKMKEKGDIPEGYSVSREKKERFSLILESASTNQTSMYLCASRDRADGKLFFGSGTQLSVL.

In this sample, this clonotype turned up many times. The CDR3 DNA reads TGTGCCAGCAAGGGATCTTTCCTCAATGAGCAGTTCTTC. Translated: CASKGSFLNEQFF. The chain joins TRBV13 to TRBJ2-1; D unresolved. Germline assignment: CDR1 PRHDT and CDR2 FYEKMQ (reference sequence). The CDR3 has 13 amino acids. Deletions cut 7 bases from V and 6 bases from J, with 13 bases between.

This clonotype was detected ten times or more. The chain joins TRBV6-5 to TRBJ2-7; 7 nucleotides line up with TRBD2. In germline, CDR1 is MNHEY, CDR2 SVGAGI. With V trimmed by 0 bases and J by 0 bases, 8 bases remained unmatched. CDR3 size: 17 residues. This CDR3 reads CASSYSRAGASSYEQYF. CDR3 sequence (DNA): TGTGCCAGCAGTTACTCTAGGGCGGGAGCTTCCTCCTACGAGCAGTACTTC.

This clonotype was detected many times. The chain joins TRBV7-9 to TRBJ1-1; the D is unclear. Germline values: CDR1 SEHNR, CDR2 FQNEAQ (reference sequence). The CDR3 totals 15 residues. Trimming shortened V by 1 base and J by 3 bases, and 12 bases separated the two germline ends. The CDR3 region is CASSLESGRDTEAFF. The CDR3 nucleotides are TGTGCCAGCAGCTTAGAGTCGGGGAGGGACACTGAAGCTTTCTTT.

The chain couples TRBV7-9 to TRBJ2-7; D gene uncertain. The V gene's germline CDR1 is SEHNR and CDR2 FQNEAQ (reference sequence). Trimming removed 5 bases at V and 0 bases at J, with 11 bases between. This CDR3 spans 14 amino acids. CDR3 residues: CASSLFSSSYEQYF. The CDR3 region has the DNA TGTGCCAGCAGCCTCTTCTCAAGCTCCTACGAGCAGTACTTC.

This chain connects TRBV2 to TRBJ1-6, with a weak D call TRBD1 (6 bases). The CDR3 consists of 14 residues. Trimming stripped 7 bases from V and 7 bases from J, with 14 bases between. Germline loops: CDR1 SNHLY, CDR2 FYNNEI. Written as DNA, the CDR3 is TGTGCCAGCAAGTCGGGCAGGGGCAATTCACCCCTCCACTTT. Translating gives CASKSGRGNSPLHF.

This clonotype was detected many times. V gene TRBV7-9 combines with J gene TRBJ2-1; D may be TRBD2 (6 bases). V lost 6 bases, J lost 3 bases, and 15 bases lay in between. CDR3 length equals 15 residues. The germline gives CDR1 SEHNR, CDR2 FQNEAQ (reference sequence). The CDR3 DNA follows: TGTGCCAGCAGTCAGGATGGGCGGGACTACAATGAGCAGTTCTTC. This encodes CASSQDGRDYNEQFF. Full variable domain (outside the CDR3, taken from reference TRBV7-9 and TRBJ2-1): DTGVSQNPRHKITKRGQNVTFRCDPISEHNRLYWYRQTLGQGPEFLTYFQNEAQLEKSRLLSDRFSAERPKGSFSTLEIQRTEQGDSAMYLCASSQDGRDYNEQFFGPGTRLTVL.

This clonotype showed up many times. The chain carries TRBV20-1 and TRBJ2-1; 10 nucleotides align to TRBD2. V shed 6 bases and J 6 bases; nucleotides not matched to a gene: 17. The CDR3 sequence is 17 residues long. Per the germline V gene, CDR1 is DFQATT and CDR2 is SNEGSKA (reference sequence). The CDR3 DNA follows: TGCAGTGCCCAGTTAAGAGAGAGCGGGAGGGATCGCAATGAGCAGTTCTTC. It codes for CSAQLRESGRDRNEQFF.

This clonotype came up a few times. This chain links TRBV27 with TRBJ2-7; TRBD2 aligns across 9 bases. The V segment lost 4 bases and the J segment 2 bases; nucleotides outside the gene matches: 6. Germline CDR1 and CDR2: MNHEY and SMNVEV (reference sequence). The CDR3 is 15 residues long. The CDR3 DNA reads as TGTGCCAGCAGTTATGGCGGGAGGGGGACCTACGAGCAGTACTTC. Translated: CASSYGGRGTYEQYF.

Points on this clonotype: With a much larger clone just one base away, this may be a read error. The CDR3 loop is CASSCSGRAGTDTQYF. Written as DNA, the CDR3 is TGTGCCAGCAGTTGCTCGGGCAGGGCTGGAACAGATACGCAGTATTTT. V usage is TRBV6-4 and J usage is TRBJ2-3; tentative D call: TRBD1 (5 bases). This CDR3 has 16 amino acids. The germline V gene has CDR1 MRHNA and CDR2 SNTAGT. The germline V and J ends were trimmed by 5 bases and 3 bases, with 18 bases remaining between them.

This clonotype was seen repeatedly, ten times or more. V and J are TRBV18 and TRBJ2-7; perhaps TRBD2 as D (7 bases). The CDR3 consists of 15 residues. The germline V gene encodes CDR1 KGHSH and CDR2 LQKENI. Trimming stripped 3 bases from V and 3 bases from J, with 15 bases between. CDR3 nucleotide sequence: TGTGCCAGCTCACCCCAGGGGACTACCGACTACGAGCAGTACTTC. Its translation is CASSPQGTTDYEQYF.

This clonotype was found many times. The chain recombines TRBV28 with TRBJ2-7, with D perhaps TRBD1 (5 bases). CDR3 size: 14 residues. V shed 7 bases and J shed 4 bases, with 17 bases lying between them. In germline, CDR1 is MDHEN, CDR2 SYDVKM. CDR3 coding DNA: TGTGCCAGCACTAGGGGTTTCCCCCCTTACGAGCAGTACTTC. Protein product: CASTRGFPPYEQYF.

This clonotype was counted a few times. The chain uses TRBV9 and TRBJ2-7, with D tentatively TRBD1 (6 bases). The V gene's germline CDR1 is SGDLS and CDR2 YYNGEE. This CDR3 has 15 residues. Trimming cost V 3 bases and J 4 bases, with 17 bases left between them. The CDR3 sequence is CASSAVLDSPYEQYF. The CDR3 region has the DNA TGTGCCAGCAGCGCGGTGCTGGACAGCCCGTACGAGCAGTACTTC.

The V and J genes are TRBV27 and TRBJ1-4, with D maybe TRBD1 (6 bases). Germline lookup yields CDR1 MNHEY and CDR2 SMNVEV (reference sequence). The CDR3 covers 15 residues. Between the trimmed V and J ends, which lost 7 bases and 0 bases, there was a span of 12 bases. This CDR3 reads CASKDRLATNEKLFF. The CDR3 region has the DNA TGTGCCAGCAAGGACAGACTAGCAACTAATGAAAAACTGTTTTTT. The whole variable domain, remainder taken from reference TRBV27 and TRBJ1-4, is EAQVTQNPRYLITVTGKKLTVTCSQNMNHEYMSWYRQDPGLGLRQIYYSMNVEVTDKGDVPEGYKVSRKEKRNFPLILESPSPNQTSLYFCASKDRLATNEKLFFGSGTQLSVL.

In this sample, this clonotype turned up many times. The V gene is TRBV30, the J gene TRBJ1-5, with TRBD1 as a possible D gene (5 bases). This CDR3 spans 14 amino acids. V lost 1 base, J lost 4 bases, and 11 bases lay in between. Germline assignment: CDR1 GTSNPN and CDR2 SVGIG (reference sequence). CDR3 DNA sequence: TGTGCCTGGAGTGATACGGGGCTAAATCAGCCCCAGCATTTT. This gives the protein CAWSDTGLNQPQHF.

The chain employs TRBV7-3 and TRBJ2-1; TRBD2 aligns across 12 bases. V shed 5 bases and J 9 bases; nucleotides not matched to a gene: 8. The CDR3 is 15 amino acids. Germline CDR1 reads SGHTA; CDR2 reads FQGTGA. This chain's CDR3 is CASSPASGRGVEQFF. DNA of the CDR3: TGTGCCAGCAGCCCCGCTAGCGGGAGGGGTGTTGAGCAGTTCTTC.